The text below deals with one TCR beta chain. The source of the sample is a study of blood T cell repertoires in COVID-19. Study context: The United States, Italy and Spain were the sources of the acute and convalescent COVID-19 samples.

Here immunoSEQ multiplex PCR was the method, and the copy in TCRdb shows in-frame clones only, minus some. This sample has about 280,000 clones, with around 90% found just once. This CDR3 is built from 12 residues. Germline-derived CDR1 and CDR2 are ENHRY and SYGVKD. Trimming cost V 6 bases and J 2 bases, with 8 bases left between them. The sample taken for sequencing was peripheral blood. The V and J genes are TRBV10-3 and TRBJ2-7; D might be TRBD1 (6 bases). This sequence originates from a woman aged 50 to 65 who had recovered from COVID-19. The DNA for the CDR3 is TGTGCCATCAGGGACAGTACCTACGAGCAGTACTTC. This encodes CAIRDSTYEQYF.